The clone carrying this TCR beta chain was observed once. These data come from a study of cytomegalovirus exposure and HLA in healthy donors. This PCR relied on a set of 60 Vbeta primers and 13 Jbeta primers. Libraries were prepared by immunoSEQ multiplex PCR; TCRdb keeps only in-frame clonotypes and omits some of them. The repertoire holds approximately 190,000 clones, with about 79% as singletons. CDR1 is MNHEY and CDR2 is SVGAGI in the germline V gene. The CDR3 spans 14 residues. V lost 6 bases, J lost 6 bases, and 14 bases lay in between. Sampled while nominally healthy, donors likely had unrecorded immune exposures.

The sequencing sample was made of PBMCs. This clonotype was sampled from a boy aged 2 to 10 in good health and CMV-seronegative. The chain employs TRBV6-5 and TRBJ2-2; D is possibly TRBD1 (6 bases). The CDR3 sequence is CASSRTTGSGELFF. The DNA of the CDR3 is TGTGCCAGCAGCCGGACCACAGGGTCCGGGGAGCTGTTTTTT.